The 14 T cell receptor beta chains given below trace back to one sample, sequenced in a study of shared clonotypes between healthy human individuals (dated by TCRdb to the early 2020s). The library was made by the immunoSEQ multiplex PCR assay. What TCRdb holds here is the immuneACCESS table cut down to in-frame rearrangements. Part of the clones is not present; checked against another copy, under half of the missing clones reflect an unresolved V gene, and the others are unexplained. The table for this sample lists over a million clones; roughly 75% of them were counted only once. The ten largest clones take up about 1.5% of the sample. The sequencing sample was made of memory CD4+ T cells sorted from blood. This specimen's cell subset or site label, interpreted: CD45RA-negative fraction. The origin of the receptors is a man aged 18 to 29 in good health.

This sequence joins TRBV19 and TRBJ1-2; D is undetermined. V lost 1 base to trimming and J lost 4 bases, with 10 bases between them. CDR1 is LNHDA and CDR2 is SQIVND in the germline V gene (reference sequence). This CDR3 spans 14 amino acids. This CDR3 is CASSIVGRLYGYTF. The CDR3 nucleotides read TGTGCCAGTAGTATAGTAGGCCGGCTCTATGGCTACACCTTC.

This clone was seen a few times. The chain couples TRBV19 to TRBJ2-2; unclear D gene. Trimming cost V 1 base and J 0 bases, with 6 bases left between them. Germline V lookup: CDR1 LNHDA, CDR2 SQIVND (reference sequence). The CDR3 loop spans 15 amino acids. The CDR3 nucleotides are TGTGCCAGTAGTATAGGCCAGACGAACACCGGGGAGCTGTTTTTT. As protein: CASSIGQTNTGELFF.

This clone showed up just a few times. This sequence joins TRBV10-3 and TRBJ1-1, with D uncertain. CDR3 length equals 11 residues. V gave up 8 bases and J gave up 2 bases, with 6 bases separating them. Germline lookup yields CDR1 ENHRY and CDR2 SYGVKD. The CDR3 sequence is CAIAENTEAFF. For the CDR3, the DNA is TGTGCCATCGCGGAAAACACTGAAGCTTTCTTT.

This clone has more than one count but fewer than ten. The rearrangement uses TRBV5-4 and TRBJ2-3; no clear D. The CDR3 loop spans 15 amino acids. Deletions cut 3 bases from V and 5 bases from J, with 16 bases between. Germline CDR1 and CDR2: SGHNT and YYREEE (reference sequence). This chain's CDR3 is CASSSPTTTVDTQYF. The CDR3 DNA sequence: TGTGCCAGCAGCTCCCCAACGACGACCGTAGATACGCAGTATTTT.

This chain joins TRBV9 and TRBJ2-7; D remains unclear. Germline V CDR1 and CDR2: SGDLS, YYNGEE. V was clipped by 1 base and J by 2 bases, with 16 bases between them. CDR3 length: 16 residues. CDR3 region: CASSVWLPVAAYEQYF. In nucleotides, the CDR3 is TGTGCCAGCAGCGTATGGCTCCCCGTGGCGGCCTACGAGCAGTACTTC.

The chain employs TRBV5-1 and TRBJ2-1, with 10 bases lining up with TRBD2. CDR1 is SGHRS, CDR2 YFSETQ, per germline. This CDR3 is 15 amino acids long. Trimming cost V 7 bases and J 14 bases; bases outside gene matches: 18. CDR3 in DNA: TGCGCCAGCGGCCCCGCGACTAGCGGGTCTATAGGGGAGTTCTTC. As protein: CASGPATSGSIGEFF.

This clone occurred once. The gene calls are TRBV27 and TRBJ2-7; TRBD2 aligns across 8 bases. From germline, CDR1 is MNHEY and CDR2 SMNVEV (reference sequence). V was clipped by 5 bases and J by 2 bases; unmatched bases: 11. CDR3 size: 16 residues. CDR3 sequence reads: CASSDYSGKVAYEQYF. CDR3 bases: TGTGCCAGCAGTGACTATAGCGGGAAGGTCGCCTACGAGCAGTACTTC.

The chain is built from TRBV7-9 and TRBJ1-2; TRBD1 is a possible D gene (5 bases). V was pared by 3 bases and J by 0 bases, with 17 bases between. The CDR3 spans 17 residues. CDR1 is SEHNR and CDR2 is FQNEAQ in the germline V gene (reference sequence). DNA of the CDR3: TGTGCCAGCAGCTTTTCTCAGAGACAGACCTCTAACTATGGCTACACCTTC. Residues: CASSFSQRQTSNYGYTF.

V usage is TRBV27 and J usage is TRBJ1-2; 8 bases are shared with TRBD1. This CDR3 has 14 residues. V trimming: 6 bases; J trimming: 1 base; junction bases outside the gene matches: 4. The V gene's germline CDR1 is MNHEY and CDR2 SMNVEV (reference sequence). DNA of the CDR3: TGTGCCAGCAGATACAGGGGGAATAACTATGGCTACACCTTC. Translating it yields CASRYRGNNYGYTF.

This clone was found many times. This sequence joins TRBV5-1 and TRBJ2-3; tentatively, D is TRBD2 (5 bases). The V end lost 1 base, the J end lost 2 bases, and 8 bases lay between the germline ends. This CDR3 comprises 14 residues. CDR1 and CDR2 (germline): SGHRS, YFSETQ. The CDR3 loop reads CASSLIGDTDTQYF. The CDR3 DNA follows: TGCGCCAGCAGCTTGATCGGGGACACAGATACGCAGTATTTT. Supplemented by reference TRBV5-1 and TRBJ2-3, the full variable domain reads KAGVTQTPRYLIKTRGQQVTLSCSPISGHRSVSWYQQTPGQGLQFLFEYFSETQRNKGNFPGRFSGRQFSNSRSEMNVSTLELGDSALYLCASSLIGDTDTQYFGPGTRLTVL.

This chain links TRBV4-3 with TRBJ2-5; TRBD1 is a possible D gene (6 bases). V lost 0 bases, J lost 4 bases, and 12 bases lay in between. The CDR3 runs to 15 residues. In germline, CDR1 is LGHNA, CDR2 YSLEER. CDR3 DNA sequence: TGCGCCAGCAGCCAAGATTGGGGCAGGGGAGAGACCCAGTACTTC. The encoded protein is CASSQDWGRGETQYF.

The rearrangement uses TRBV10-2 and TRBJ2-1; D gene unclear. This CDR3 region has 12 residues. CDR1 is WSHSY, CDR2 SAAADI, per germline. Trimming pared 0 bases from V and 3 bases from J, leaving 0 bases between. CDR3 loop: CASSESYNEQFF. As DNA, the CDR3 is TGCGCCAGCAGTGAGTCCTACAATGAGCAGTTCTTC.

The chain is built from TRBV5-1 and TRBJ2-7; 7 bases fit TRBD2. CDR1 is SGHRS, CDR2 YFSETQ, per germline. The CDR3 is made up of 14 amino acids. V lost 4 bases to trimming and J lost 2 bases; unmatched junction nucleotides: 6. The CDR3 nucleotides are TGCGCCAGCAGCAAGGGGACTACTCCCTACGAGCAGTACTTC. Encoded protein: CASSKGTTPYEQYF.

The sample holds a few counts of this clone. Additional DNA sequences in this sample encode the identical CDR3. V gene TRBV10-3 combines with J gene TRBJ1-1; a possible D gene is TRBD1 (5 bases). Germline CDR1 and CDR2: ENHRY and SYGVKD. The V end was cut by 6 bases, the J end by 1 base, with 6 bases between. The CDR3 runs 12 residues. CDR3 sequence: CAISDRNTEAFF. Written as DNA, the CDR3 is TGTGCCATCAGCGACAGGAACACTGAAGCTTTCTTT.